One TCR beta chain is described in this entry. The antigen it binds to is not known. Per-base qualities were not stored, and no clone one base away is much larger. Including cysteine and phenylalanine, the CDR3 has 14 amino acids. Just the 42-base CDR3 DNA is kept, in frame starting at base 1. The germline V gene (reference sequence) provides CDR1 SGHNT and CDR2 YYREEE. Trimming at the junction amounts to 4 bases on V and 2 bases on J, and the germline ends lie 13 bases apart. TCRbeta CDR3 regions were amplified from genomic DNA using the immunoSEQ Assay, a bias-controlled multiplex PCR. As for the authors' bioinformatics: Within the assay, amplification of reference gene primers was used to estimate how many nucleated cells each sample contained. To quantify the absolute abundance of each unique TCRbeta CDR3 rearrangement, sequence reads were collapsed and filtered. For each sample, productive Simpson clonality was calculated as the square root of Simpson's diversity index over productive rearrangements. TCRdb re-hosts the immuneACCESS table, in-frame sequences only. Its copies lack some clones; in the studies checked, an unresolved V gene accounts for under half of them, and the cause for the rest is not known. The V and J calls and clone size come from that table; D and trimming were worked out from the DNA. This sample gives about 140,000 clones in total; more than 75% of them show up just once. The ten most abundant clones make up approximately 11% of the sample.

The data derive from a study of blood T cell repertoires in COVID-19 (dated by TCRdb to the early 2020s). General notes on the study: Collaborator samples came from the United States, Italy and Spain and covered acute and convalescent phases of COVID-19. A de-identified subject ID, COVID-19 status, age in years and sex were almost always included in the sample metadata. The samples were drawn from two sources: the first 160 participants of the ongoing ImmuneRACE study, and fewer than 1,500 subjects contributed by 6 global collaborators. A freely available public database, intended as a resource for researchers studying the immune response to SARS-CoV-2, is where the repertoires were released. The prospective study material was composed of cDNA or gDNA derived from T cells, B-cell-depleted T cells, or PBMCs. Where available, HLA class I and class II types were obtained from metadata supplied by the sample provider rather than from assay-based typing. The dataset comprised deeply sampled blood TCRbeta repertoires from subjects exposed to, actively infected with, or recovered from COVID-19. The research as a whole found: How much clinical and demographic metadata was included differed by source and by participant, and the metadata was provided uncurated.

Participants in the prospective study were aged 18 to 89 years, lived in under 30 United States geographic areas, and enrolled through a virtual design. Cohort assignment in the prospective study relied on participant-reported clinical history from a screening survey and a study questionnaire. For ImmuneRACE Cohort 3, a participant was defined as recovered based on two consecutive negative NP/OP PCR tests, clearance by a healthcare professional, or resolution of symptoms. Each participant in the prospective study had whole blood, serum and a nasopharyngeal or oropharyngeal swab collected by mobile phlebotomists. Prospective study participants could optionally give additional blood draws and questionnaires over an approximately 2-month period. Blood samples from the prospective study were shipped frozen or at room temperature prior to DNA extraction.

The source of this sequence is a man aged 55 to 69 who had recovered from COVID-19. This chain joins TRBV5-4 to TRBJ2-7; TRBD1 might be the D gene, on 6 matching bases. Sequenced: PBMCs or T cells enriched from blood (not recorded which). The DNA sequence reads TGTGCCAGCAGCACCCAAACAGGGACCTACGAGCAGTACTTC. It specifies CASSTQTGTYEQYF.